This T cell receptor beta chain was recovered during a study of CD8+CD57+ T cells in acquired aplastic anemia. Genomic DNA served as template for TCR beta VDJ and CDR3 profiling. TCRdb ran MiXCR on the reads and lists one entry per CDR3 protein. The data show some 98,000 distinct CDR3 sequences, roughly two thirds seen once. All patients picked for sequencing had shown, by flow cytometry, an expansion of CD8+CD57+ cells. V was shortened by 6 bases and J by 1 base, with 12 bases between the two germline ends. The CDR3 loop spans 14 amino acids. Germline V gene data show CDR1 as MNHNS and CDR2 as SASEGT.

The sequence derives from a human donor with aplastic anemia. The chain combines TRBV6-1 with TRBJ1-1; a weak D match, TRBD1 (5 bases). The sequenced material came from sorted CD4+, CD8+, or CD8+CD57+ T cells (not recorded which) from PBMCs. CDR3 protein: CASSQGRRNTEAFF. CDR3 DNA: TGTGCCAGCAGCCAGGGCAGGAGGAACACTGAAGCTTTCTTT.